This TCR beta chain was sequenced in a study of cytomegalovirus exposure and HLA in healthy donors. From germline, CDR1 is MGHRA and CDR2 YSYEKL. V dropped 1 base and J dropped 4 bases, with 19 bases sitting between them. The CDR3 has 17 amino acids. The study ran its PCR with 60 Vbeta and 13 Jbeta primers. Methods used by the authors: It was a later analysis that counted around 85 million unique TCR beta chains, of which about 10 million were shared. Profiled with immunoSEQ multiplex PCR; TCRdb holds only in-frame clones, not every one. V and J calls and clone size come straight from that table; D and trimming were deduced from the DNA. This sample has around 210,000 clones, with 70% to 80% found just once.

Sequenced material: PBMCs. The genes are TRBV4-1 and TRBJ1-2, with D uncertain. The receptor's source is a woman in her 30s in good health and CMV-seronegative. This CDR3 reads CASSQAEAGRPSYGYTF. DNA of the CDR3: TGCGCCAGCAGCCAAGCCGAGGCGGGGAGGCCCTCCTATGGCTACACCTTC.